This T cell receptor beta chain is drawn from a study of molecular identifiers for immune sequencing clone quantification. CDR3 size: 14 residues. The ends were cut back, 3 bases at V and 0 bases at J, with 8 bases in the middle. Germline V CDR1 and CDR2: LNHDA, SQIVND (reference sequence). In preparing bulk TCR libraries, previously described methods and listed TCR primers were used. TCRdb ran MiXCR on the PCR reads and lists one entry per CDR3 protein. The repertoire holds hundreds of thousands of distinct CDR3 sequences, with about 25% as singletons. This clonotype was found a few times. This clonotype was sampled from a human donor in good health. Some libraries in this study had Jurkat cell RNA spiked in. The chain is built from TRBV19 and TRBJ1-1, with D possibly TRBD1 on 6 matching bases. Specimen: naive CD8+ T cells from blood, with Jurkat cell RNA spiked in. Subset described: FACS-sorted CD8+CD4-CCR7+CD45RA+ naive T cells. In DNA, the CDR3 is TGTGCCAGTAGTATGGGGGCCATGAACACTGAAGCTTTCTTT. Translating it yields CASSMGAMNTEAFF.